There are a few counts of the clone carrying this TCR beta chain. Its specificity is unknown. This entry is derived from a study of blood T cells in healthy people across ages. Then a second PCR, running about 6 to 12 cycles, was carried out with a sample-barcoded 5' primer and a J-beta primer mix. TCRdb ran MiXCR on the 5' RACE reads and lists one entry per CDR3 protein. The table records roughly 830,000 distinct CDR3 sequences, approximately 59% of them present only once. Germline V lookup: CDR1 SGHRS, CDR2 YFSETQ. The V gene end was trimmed by 4 bases and the J gene end by 2 bases; junction bases not matched to a gene: 5. The CDR3 spans 15 residues. Study results and limitations: The diversity estimates, figures obtained from one million T cells, were considered underestimates.

Extraction yielded at least 5 micrograms of total RNA per sample. The sequence was collected from a man under 40 in good health. Material: blood. The chain links TRBV5-1 to TRBJ2-1; 8 nucleotides agree with TRBD1. The CDR3: CASSVDRAAYNEQFF. CDR3 nucleotide sequence: TGCGCCAGCAGCGTGGACAGGGCGGCCTACAATGAGCAGTTCTTC.